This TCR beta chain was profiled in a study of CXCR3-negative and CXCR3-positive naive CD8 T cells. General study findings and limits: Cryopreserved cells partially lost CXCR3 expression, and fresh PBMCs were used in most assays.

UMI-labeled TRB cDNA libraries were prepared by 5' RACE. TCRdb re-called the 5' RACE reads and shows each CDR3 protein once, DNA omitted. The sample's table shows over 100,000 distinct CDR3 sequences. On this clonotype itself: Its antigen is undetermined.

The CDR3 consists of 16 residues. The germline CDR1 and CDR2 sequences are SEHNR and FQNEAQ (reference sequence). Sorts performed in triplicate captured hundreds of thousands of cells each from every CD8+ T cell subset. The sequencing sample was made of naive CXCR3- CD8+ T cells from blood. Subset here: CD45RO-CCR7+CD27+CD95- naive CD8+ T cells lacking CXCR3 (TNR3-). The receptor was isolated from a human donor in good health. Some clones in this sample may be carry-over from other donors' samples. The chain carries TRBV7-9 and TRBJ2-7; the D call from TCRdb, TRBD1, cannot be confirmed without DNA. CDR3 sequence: CASSPPGGTSLGEQYF.